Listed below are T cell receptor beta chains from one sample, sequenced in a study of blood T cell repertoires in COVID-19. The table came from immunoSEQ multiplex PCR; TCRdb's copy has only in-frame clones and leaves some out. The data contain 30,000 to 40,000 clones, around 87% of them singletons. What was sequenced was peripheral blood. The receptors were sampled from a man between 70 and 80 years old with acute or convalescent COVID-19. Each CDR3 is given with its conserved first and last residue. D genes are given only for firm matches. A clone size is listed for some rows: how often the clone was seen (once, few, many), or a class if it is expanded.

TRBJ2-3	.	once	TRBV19	CASSIRGNLFDTQYF	TGTGCCAGTAGTATTCGCGGTAACCTATTCGATACGCAGTATTTT
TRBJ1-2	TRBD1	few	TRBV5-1	CASSFGQGYGYTF	TGCGCCAGCAGCTTTGGACAGGGCTATGGCTACACCTTC
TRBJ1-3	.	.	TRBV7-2	CASSLVSTEIGNTIYF	TGTGCCAGCAGCTTAGTTTCGACGGAGATTGGAAACACCATATATTTT
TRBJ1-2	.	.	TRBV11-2	CASSLGGPALLLNYGYTF	TGTGCCAGCAGCTTGGGGGGGCCCGCTCTACTGTTGAACTATGGCTACACCTTC
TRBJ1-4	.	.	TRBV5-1	CASKRGSGSIATNEKLFF	TGCGCCAGCAAAAGGGGGTCAGGCTCTATTGCAACTAATGAAAAACTGTTTTTT
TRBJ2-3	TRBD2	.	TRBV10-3	CATGRGGHEDTQYF	TGTGCCACGGGGCGGGGGGGCCATGAAGATACGCAGTATTTT
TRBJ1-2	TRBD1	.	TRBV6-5	CASRIGQGANYGYTF	TGTGCCAGCAGGATTGGACAGGGAGCTAACTATGGCTACACCTTC
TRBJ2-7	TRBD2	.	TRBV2	CASRLPPGLAYEQYF	TGTGCCAGCAGACTCCCCCCGGGACTAGCCTACGAGCAGTACTTC
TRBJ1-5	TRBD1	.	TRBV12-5	CASGSGQLGQPQHF	TGTGCTAGTGGTTCGGGACAGCTAGGCCAGCCCCAGCATTTT
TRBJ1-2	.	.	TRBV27	CASSPRGGAGYGYTF	TGTGCCAGCAGTCCTAGGGGGGGCGCTGGCTATGGCTACACCTTC
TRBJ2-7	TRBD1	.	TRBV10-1	CASSGTGMTYEQYF	TGCGCCAGCAGTGGGACAGGGATGACCTACGAGCAGTACTTC
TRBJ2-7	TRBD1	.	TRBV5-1	CASSTQGQGAIYEQYF	TGCGCCAGCAGCACCCAGGGACAGGGAGCAATTTACGAGCAGTACTTC
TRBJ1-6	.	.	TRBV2	CASSEGRFNNSPLHF	TGTGCCAGCAGTGAAGGCAGGTTCAATAATTCACCCCTCCACTTT
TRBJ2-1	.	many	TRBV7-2	CASSLGPVSSYNEQFF	TGTGCCAGCAGCTTAGGTCCGGTAAGCTCCTACAATGAGCAGTTCTTC
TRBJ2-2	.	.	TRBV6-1	CASSDGGTDTNTGELFF	TGTGCCAGCAGTGACGGCGGGACAGACACGAACACCGGGGAGCTGTTTTTT
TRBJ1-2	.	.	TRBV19	CASSVSLNYGYTF	TGTGCCAGTAGTGTCAGTCTGAACTATGGCTACACCTTC
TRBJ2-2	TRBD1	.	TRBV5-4	CASSPGQGNTGELFF	TGTGCCAGCAGCCCGGGACAGGGGAACACCGGGGAGCTGTTTTTT
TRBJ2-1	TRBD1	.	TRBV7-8	CASSQRRTGVNEQFF	TGTGCCAGCAGCCAAAGAAGGACAGGGGTGAATGAGCAGTTCTTC
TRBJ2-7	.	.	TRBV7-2	CASSSSRAYEQYF	TGTGCCAGCAGCTCCTCCAGGGCCTACGAGCAGTACTTC
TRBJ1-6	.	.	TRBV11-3	CASSLGGSNSPLHF	TGTGCCAGCAGCTTGGGGGGGAGTAATTCACCCCTCCACTTT
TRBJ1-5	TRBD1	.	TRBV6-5	CASSSGGPQHF	TGTGCCAGCAGTTCAGGGGGGCCCCAGCATTTT
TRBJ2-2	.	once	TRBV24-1	CATSSTARGRHGELFF	TGTGCCACCAGTAGCACCGCGCGGGGGCGGCACGGGGAGCTGTTTTTT
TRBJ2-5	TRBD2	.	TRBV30	CAAGGDDETQYF	TGTGCGGCGGGAGGGGATGATGAGACCCAGTACTTC
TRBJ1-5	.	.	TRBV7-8	CASSLYNQPQHF	TGTGCCAGCAGCTTATACAATCAGCCCCAGCATTTT
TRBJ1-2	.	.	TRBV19	CASSLPTGGGNYGYTF	TGTGCCAGTAGTCTGCCTACTGGGGGCGGGAACTATGGCTACACCTTC
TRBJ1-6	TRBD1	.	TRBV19	CASRDTGGESPLHF	TGTGCCAGTAGAGATACAGGGGGTGAGTCACCCCTCCACTTT
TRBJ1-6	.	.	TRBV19	CATSGSYNSPLHF	TGTGCCACTTCAGGGTCCTATAATTCACCCCTCCACTTT
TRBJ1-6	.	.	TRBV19	CASAGPQRGPLHF	TGTGCCAGCGCCGGTCCTCAAAGGGGACCCCTCCACTTT
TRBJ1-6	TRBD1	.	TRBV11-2	CASSLYRGGNSPLHF	TGTGCCAGCAGCTTATACAGGGGGGGGAATTCACCCCTCCACTTT
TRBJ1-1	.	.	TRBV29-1	CSVDLRARVSGAFF	TGCAGCGTTGACTTGCGGGCCCGGGTATCGGGAGCTTTCTTT
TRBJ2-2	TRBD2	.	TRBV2	CASRAREGGTGELFF	TGTGCCAGCAGAGCCCGGGAGGGGGGGACCGGGGAGCTGTTTTTT